This passage covers 21 T cell receptor beta chains from one sample sequenced in a study of beta chain features in type 1 diabetes. cDNA synthesis used the whole RNA isolate, giving expressed TCRB sequences. Data came from immunoSEQ multiplex PCR; TCRdb stores just in-frame clones and leaves some out. The sample has some 300,000 clones, roughly 8% seen once. Sequencing was performed on central memory CD4+ T cells from blood. All receptors come from a young woman in good health.

The gene calls are TRBV7-2 and TRBJ2-5; TRBD1 aligns across 8 bases. V trimming: 5 bases; J trimming: 1 base; junction bases outside the gene matches: 3. Germline lookup yields CDR1 SGHTA and CDR2 FQGNSA. This CDR3 spans 14 amino acids. The CDR3 DNA sequence: TGTGCCAGCAGCCCGGGGACAGGCCAAGAGACCCAGTACTTC. Encoded protein: CASSPGTGQETQYF.

This clone turned up a few times. The rearrangement links TRBV7-6 to TRBJ2-3; TRBD2 matches 7 bases. The germline CDR1 and CDR2 sequences are SGHVS and FNYEAQ. V was pared by 5 bases and J by 1 base, with 3 bases of the junction left unmatched. The CDR3 has 14 amino acids. DNA of the CDR3: TGTGCCAGCAGCCCTCGGGGGGGCACAGATACGCAGTATTTT. Its translation: CASSPRGGTDTQYF.

The chain carries TRBV30 and TRBJ2-4, with D unclear. Trimming cost V 3 bases and J 8 bases, with 14 bases left between them. The germline V gene encodes CDR1 GTSNPN and CDR2 SVGIG (reference sequence). This CDR3 region has 13 residues. CDR3: CAWSAGGRDIQYF. For the CDR3, the DNA is TGTGCCTGGAGCGCCGGTGGTAGAGACATTCAGTACTTC.

The chain recombines TRBV5-4 with TRBJ1-2; perhaps TRBD1 as D (5 bases). V was trimmed by 5 bases and J by 4 bases, leaving 12 bases between them. Germline CDR1 and CDR2: SGHNT and YYREEE (reference sequence). This CDR3 has 13 residues. The CDR3, as DNA: TGTGCCAGCAGTTCGTCCGGGACCTATGGCTACACCTTC. Residues: CASSSSGTYGYTF.

V and J are TRBV6-1 and TRBJ2-6; D unclear. V lost 6 bases and J 3 bases, leaving 9 bases between the germline ends. Germline V CDR1 and CDR2: MNHNS, SASEGT. The CDR3 has 14 amino acids. DNA for the CDR3: TGTGCCAGCAGATTGAAAGGTGGGGCCAACGTCCTGACTTTC. Translated: CASRLKGGANVLTF.

The chain uses TRBV5-1 and TRBJ2-3; 7 bases are shared with TRBD2. CDR1 SGHRS and CDR2 YFSETQ come from the germline V gene. The CDR3 sequence is 14 residues long. With 7 bases clipped from V and 2 bases from J, the junction kept 7 bases outside the gene matches. The CDR3 region has the DNA TGCGCCAGCGCGCGGGGGAGTAACACAGATACGCAGTATTTT. This sequence encodes CASARGSNTDTQYF.

This clone was detected only a few times. This rearrangement joins TRBV11-2 to TRBJ2-5, with D maybe TRBD1 (5 bases). Germline V lookup: CDR1 SGHAT, CDR2 FQNNGV. V lost 1 base and J 5 bases, leaving 14 bases between the germline ends. CDR3 length: 15 amino acids. The CDR3 nucleotides read TGTGCCAGCAGCTTAGGAGACAGAAGGGCGGAGACCCAGTACTTC. This translates into CASSLGDRRAETQYF.

There are many counts of this clone. This chain's CDR3 is CARGRAGSYGYTF. CDR3 bases: TGTGCCCGAGGTAGGGCAGGGTCCTATGGCTACACCTTC. The chain has TRBV30 and TRBJ1-2, with D maybe TRBD1 (5 bases). Germline V gives CDR1 GTSNPN, CDR2 SVGIG (reference sequence). Trimming stripped 8 bases from V and 4 bases from J, with 17 bases between. The CDR3 is 13 residues long. Supplemented by reference TRBV30 and TRBJ1-2, the full variable domain reads SQTIHQWPATLVQPVGSPLSLECTVEGTSNPNLYWYRQAAGRGLQLLFYSVGIGQISSEVPQNLSASRPQDRQFILSSKKLLLSDSGFYLCARGRAGSYGYTFGSGTRLTVV.

Concerning this clone itself: Other DNA sequences in the same sample also yield this CDR3. The rearrangement joins TRBV25-1 to TRBJ1-2; unclear D gene. The germline CDR1 and CDR2 sequences are MGHDK and SYGVNS. The CDR3 is made up of 12 amino acids. V was pared by 3 bases and J by 5 bases, with 7 bases between. The DNA for the CDR3 is TGTGCCAGCAGTGACGGTCGGTATGGCTACACCTTC. As protein: CASSDGRYGYTF.

About this clone itself: A much larger clone differs from this one at a single base, so this may be a read error. The V and J genes are TRBV4-3 and TRBJ2-2, with D possibly being TRBD1 (5 bases). CDR1 and CDR2 (germline): LGHNA, YSLEER. CDR3 size: 17 residues. V was cut by 0 bases and J by 0 bases, with 11 bases left in between. CDR3 coding DNA: TGCGCCAGCAGCCAAGAGGACACCACGGCGAACACCGGGGAGCTGTTTTTT. Amino acids: CASSQEDTTANTGELFF.

The V gene is TRBV2, the J gene TRBJ2-1, with a possible D match to TRBD1 (6 bases). With 8 bases removed from V and 9 bases from J, the gap between germline ends came to 20 bases. The CDR3 has 14 residues. The germline V gene encodes CDR1 SNHLY and CDR2 FYNNEI. CDR3 DNA: TGTGCCAGCGACCGGACAGTCGGAAAGGGTGAGCAGTTCTTC. The encoded protein is CASDRTVGKGEQFF.

Only a few counts were recorded for this clone. J is TRBJ1-1 and V is TRBV29-1, with D maybe TRBD1 (5 bases). V lost 5 bases and J lost 5, with 12 bases in between. CDR3 length equals 12 residues. Germline lookup yields CDR1 SQVTM and CDR2 ANQGSEA. The DNA for the CDR3 is TGCAGCGTTAAACGGGGGTTTACTGAAGCTTTCTTT. It specifies CSVKRGFTEAFF.

This clone was recorded a few times. The chain has TRBV19 and TRBJ2-4; no firm D call. CDR1 is LNHDA and CDR2 is SQIVND in the germline V gene (reference sequence). The CDR3 runs to 16 residues. The V end was cut by 4 bases, the J end by 3 bases, with 16 bases between. CDR3 coding DNA: TGTGCCAGTAGTAGCTACATGGTGGATGGCAAAAACATTCAGTACTTC. This encodes CASSSYMVDGKNIQYF.

J is TRBJ1-2 and V is TRBV7-9, with a possible D match to TRBD1 (5 bases). Deletions cut 7 bases from V and 4 bases from J, with 19 bases between. The CDR3 has 15 amino acids. Germline V lookup: CDR1 SEHNR, CDR2 FQNEAQ (reference sequence). CDR3 bases: TGTGCCAGCACCTCCTTCCGGGGCAGGACCTATGGCTACACCTTC. It specifies CASTSFRGRTYGYTF.

J is TRBJ1-5 and V is TRBV5-1, with TRBD1 matching 7 bases. The CDR3 loop spans 13 amino acids. After removal of 0 bases from V and 7 bases from J, the junction contained 1 base not matched to a gene. The germline gives CDR1 SGHRS, CDR2 YFSETQ. Here the CDR3 reads CASSLGDRQPQHF. CDR3 in DNA: TGCGCCAGCAGCTTGGGGGACAGACAGCCCCAGCATTTT.

In this sample, this clone turned up a few times. CDR3 in DNA: TGTGCCAGCAGACGGGACTTGATCTACAATGAGCAGTTCTTC. Protein: CASRRDLIYNEQFF. V and J are TRBV5-5 and TRBJ2-1, with D possibly TRBD2 on 6 matching bases. The V gene's germline CDR1 is SGHKS and CDR2 YYEKEE (reference sequence). The CDR3 is 14 amino acids. V lost 5 bases and J lost 3, with 12 bases in between.

This clone was recorded a few times. This sequence joins TRBV10-3 and TRBJ2-3; 7 bases agree with TRBD2. The CDR3 spans 16 residues. V was pared by 0 bases and J by 2 bases, with 5 bases of the junction left unmatched. CDR1 and CDR2 from the germline V gene are ENHRY and SYGVKD. CDR3 loop: CAISESTGGNTDTQYF. In DNA, the CDR3 is TGTGCCATCAGTGAGTCGACGGGGGGAAACACAGATACGCAGTATTTT.

Only a few counts were recorded for this clone. The rearrangement links TRBV29-1 to TRBJ1-1; 9 bases map to TRBD1. This CDR3 comprises 12 residues. The V and J ends lost 3 bases and 8 bases, in that order; junction bases with no gene match: 4. From germline, CDR1 is SQVTM and CDR2 ANQGSEA. The CDR3 region is CSVEPGQGEAFF. The CDR3 nucleotides read TGCAGCGTTGAGCCCGGACAGGGGGAAGCTTTCTTT.

This clone came up a few times. V usage is TRBV15 and J usage is TRBJ2-5; D is possibly TRBD2 (6 bases). CDR3 length: 14 residues. CDR1 LNHNV and CDR2 YYDKDF come from the germline V gene (reference sequence). V lost 3 bases to trimming and J lost 3 bases, with 11 bases between them. The CDR3 nucleotides are TGTGCCACCAGCAGTGGGGACTCCAAAGAGACCCAGTACTTC. Translating gives CATSSGDSKETQYF. The entire variable domain, with the rest obtained from reference TRBV15 and TRBJ2-5, is as follows: DAMVIQNPRYQVTQFGKPVTLSCSQTLNHNVMYWYQQKSSQAPKLLFHYYDKDFNNEADTPDNFQSRRPNTSFCFLDIRSPGLGDTAMYLCATSSGDSKETQYFGPGTRLLVL.

This clone was observed a handful of times. The chain employs TRBV6-6 and TRBJ1-2, with 10 bases that match TRBD1. In germline, CDR1 is MNHNY, CDR2 SVGAGI (reference sequence). The CDR3 has 14 residues. J gave up 10 bases and V 3 bases, and 8 bases lay outside the gene matches. CDR3 nucleotide sequence: TGTGCCAGCAGTTATGGGGGACAGGGGATTGTCTACACCTTC. Its protein is CASSYGGQGIVYTF.

This clone was detected a few times. This rearrangement joins TRBV10-3 to TRBJ2-3; D perhaps matches TRBD1 (6 bases). The V gene lost 7 bases and the J gene lost 6 bases, with 17 bases spanning the gap. Germline values: CDR1 ENHRY, CDR2 SYGVKD. This CDR3 region has 14 residues. This CDR3 is CAIKAQGQGDTQYF. CDR3 nucleotide sequence: TGTGCCATCAAAGCCCAGGGGCAAGGGGATACGCAGTATTTT.